These 28 T cell receptor beta chains came from one sample sequenced in a study of T cells expressing NK-cell markers. With the 5' RACE reads reprocessed, TCRdb shows one record per CDR3 protein and no DNA. The repertoire shows some 450,000 distinct CDR3 sequences; the top ten hold 6% to 8%. Sequenced: blood T cells: a sorted CD56 or NKG2C T cell subset, CD4+ or CD8+ T cells, or bulk PBMC T cells (not recorded which). The origin of the receptors is a woman aged 18 to 75 in good health.

The rearrangement joins TRBV21-1 to TRBJ2-1; the TRBD2 assignment by TCRdb is unverifiable without DNA. TRBV21-1 is a known pseudogene. The CDR3 length is 13 residues. The CDR3 loop is CASSKGVHNEQFF.

The V call is TRBV20-1, the J call TRBJ2-1; there is no DNA to check the TCRdb D call of TRBD1. The germline V gene encodes CDR1 DFQATT and CDR2 SNEGSKA (reference sequence). The CDR3 is 15 residues long. The CDR3 sequence is CSARRGEISYNEQFF.

The chain has TRBV2 and TRBJ2-7. CDR1 and CDR2 (germline): SNHLY, FYNNEI. This CDR3 is 13 amino acids long. The CDR3 loop reads CASSDAGSYEQYF.

This chain joins TRBV10-3 and TRBJ2-3. Germline loops: CDR1 ENHRY, CDR2 SYGVKD. The CDR3 spans 15 residues. The CDR3 reads CAISELGESTDTQYF.

This chain links TRBV5-1 with TRBJ2-1; the D call from TCRdb, TRBD1, cannot be confirmed without DNA. The CDR3 has 14 amino acids. In germline, CDR1 is SGHRS, CDR2 YFSETQ. CDR3 region: CASSLGQSYNEQFF.

The CDR3: CASTPDAGYEQYF. The rearrangement uses TRBV5-1 and TRBJ2-7; no DNA is available, so the TRBD1 call from TCRdb remains unchecked. Germline CDR1 SGHRS, CDR2 YFSETQ. The CDR3 is 13 amino acids.

The rearrangement joins TRBV4-3 to TRBJ1-6; the D call of TRBD1 rests on TCRdb alone, since no DNA is present to check it. The CDR3 consists of 15 residues. The germline V gene encodes CDR1 LGHNA and CDR2 YSLEER. The CDR3: CASSQDAGWGSPLHF.

V gene TRBV12-3 or TRBV12-4 combines with J gene TRBJ2-5; TCRdb returns TRBD1, unconfirmable since there is no DNA. The CDR3 is made up of 14 amino acids. Here the CDR3 reads CASSNQGSQETQYF.

The V call is TRBV7-2, the J call TRBJ1-5; TCRdb returns TRBD1, unconfirmable since there is no DNA. Per the germline V gene, CDR1 is SGHTA and CDR2 is FQGNSA. This CDR3 region has 16 residues. This CDR3 is CASSLWTDYRNQPQHF.

The chain is built from TRBV7-2 and TRBJ2-5. The CDR3 spans 13 residues. Per germline, CDR1 SGHTA and CDR2 FQGNSA. The CDR3 sequence is CASSLGWLETQYF.

The chain couples TRBV12-3 or TRBV12-4 to TRBJ1-2. The CDR3 sequence is 12 residues long. CDR3 region: CASSQTNYGYTF.

The V call is TRBV7-3, the J call TRBJ2-3. The CDR3 contains 14 residues. From germline, CDR1 is SGHTA and CDR2 FQGTGA. CDR3 protein: CASSPTGSWDTQYF.

The rearrangement joins TRBV12-3 or TRBV12-4 to TRBJ2-7; TCRdb proposes TRBD2, but this gene call is untestable without DNA. This CDR3 contains 14 residues. This chain's CDR3 is CASSSLLAAPTQNF.

The chain joins TRBV20-1 to TRBJ2-1; TCRdb indicates TRBD1, and absent DNA this call remains unverified. The CDR3 has 14 residues. Germline V gene data show CDR1 as DFQATT and CDR2 as SNEGSKA (reference sequence). The CDR3 protein is CSAALGQEHNEQFF.

The chain uses TRBV29-1 and TRBJ2-5; TCRdb reports TRBD1, a call that lacks DNA to check it against. This CDR3 contains 13 residues. The germline V gene encodes CDR1 SQVTM and CDR2 ANQGSEA. CDR3 region: CSVVTGRGETQYF.

The chain joins TRBV18 to TRBJ2-5; TCRdb picks TRBD1, but there is no DNA to check that call. The CDR3 spans 13 residues. CDR1 and CDR2 from the germline V gene are KGHSH and LQKENI. CDR3 in amino acids: CASSRGQQETQYF.

The CDR3 loop is CASSLQSSYNSPLHF. V and J are TRBV12-3 or TRBV12-4 and TRBJ1-6. The CDR3 runs to 15 residues.

This chain connects TRBV24-1 to TRBJ1-5. This CDR3 contains 13 residues. Germline CDR1 is KGHDR and CDR2 is SFDVKD. CDR3 protein: CATSDEMGQPQHF.

This chain joins TRBV4-3 and TRBJ1-1. Germline V gives CDR1 LGHNA, CDR2 YSLEER. The CDR3 length is 15 residues. CDR3 protein: CASSPDGNTDTEAFF.

The chain couples TRBV12-3 or TRBV12-4 to TRBJ2-5; TCRdb's D gene call, TRBD1, goes unchecked for lack of DNA. The CDR3 length is 13 residues. The CDR3 sequence is CASRRGIRETQYF.

This sequence joins TRBV9 and TRBJ2-3. Germline CDR1 reads SGDLS; CDR2 reads YYNGEE. The CDR3 extends over 14 amino acids. CDR3 sequence reads: CASSVALAADTQYF. The entire variable domain, with the rest obtained from reference TRBV9 and TRBJ2-3, is as follows: DSGVTQTPKHLITATGQRVTLRCSPRSGDLSVYWYQQSLDQGLQFLIQYYNGEERAKGNILERFSAQQFPDLHSELNLSSLELGDSALYFCASSVALAADTQYFGPGTRLTVL.

The gene calls are TRBV6-6 and TRBJ1-2; TCRdb names TRBD1, which stays unverified in the absence of DNA. The length of the CDR3 is 12 residues. Germline V CDR1 and CDR2: MNHNY, SVGAGI (reference sequence). CDR3 in amino acids: CASREPGGGYTF.

The V and J genes are TRBV20-1 and TRBJ1-6; the D call of TRBD1 rests on TCRdb alone, since no DNA is present to check it. Germline assignment: CDR1 DFQATT and CDR2 SNEGSKA (reference sequence). CDR3 length: 14 amino acids. CDR3 in amino acids: CSAVMTAYNSPLHF.

The V and J genes are TRBV6-1 and TRBJ1-2; TCRdb proposes TRBD1, but this gene call is untestable without DNA. Germline values: CDR1 MNHNS, CDR2 SASEGT. CDR3 size: 15 residues. The CDR3 spells CASPPDGTVNYGYTF.

V gene TRBV29-1 combines with J gene TRBJ2-5; TCRdb's D call of TRBD1 is untestable without DNA. The CDR3 has 14 residues. The germline V gene has CDR1 SQVTM and CDR2 ANQGSEA. CDR3: CSVDGQGRPETQYF.

This chain connects TRBV7-2 to TRBJ2-1; TCRdb proposes TRBD2, but this gene call is untestable without DNA. This CDR3 has 14 residues. Germline-derived CDR1 and CDR2 are SGHTA and FQGNSA. CDR3 residues: CASSLVLLAHEQFF.

CDR3 sequence: CAREGFRPQHF. V is TRBV23-1 and J is TRBJ1-5. TRBV23-1 is assigned to the ORF class and has an uncertain function. The CDR3 is 11 amino acids.

The rearrangement links TRBV6-5 to TRBJ1-5. This CDR3 region has 16 residues. In germline, CDR1 is MNHEY, CDR2 SVGAGI. The CDR3 sequence is CASSFDETDSNQPQHF.